A selection of T cell receptor beta chains follows, all from one sample in a study of blood T cells in healthy people across ages. TCRdb reanalysed the 5' RACE reads using MiXCR and keeps one entry per CDR3 protein. The sample carries 1.4 million or so distinct CDR3 sequences, 40% to 45% recorded once. Sequenced sample: blood. These receptors originate from a woman aged 18-29 years in good health. CDR3s include the opening cysteine and the closing phenylalanine or tryptophan. The D gene is left open where the match is weak. A clone size is listed for some rows: how often the clone was seen (once, few, many), or a class if it is expanded.

length: 14; J: TRBJ2-3; V: TRBV29-1; D: TRBD2; size: few; DNA: TGCAGCGTTGAAACTAGCGGGAGGCTAGATACGCAGTATTTT; CDR3: CSVETSGRLDTQYF
length: 14; J: TRBJ2-7; V: TRBV12-3/TRBV12-4; D: TRBD2; size: few; DNA: TGTGCCAGCAGTAGACTAGCTTTTTCCTACGAGCAGTACTTC; CDR3: CASSRLAFSYEQYF
length: 14; J: TRBJ2-2; V: TRBV5-1; D: -; size: few; DNA: TGTGCCAGCAGCCTTGACCCTAACACCGGGGAGCTGTTTTTT; CDR3: CASSLDPNTGELFF
length: 12; J: TRBJ2-5; V: TRBV20-1; D: -; size: -; DNA: TGCAGTGCTAGACCCACCCAAGAGACCCAGTACTTC; CDR3: CSARPTQETQYF
length: 14; J: TRBJ2-3; V: TRBV2; D: TRBD2; size: -; DNA: TGTGCCGGCAGACTAGCGGGTAGCACAGATACGCAGTATTTT; CDR3: CAGRLAGSTDTQYF
length: 11; J: TRBJ2-7; V: TRBV20-1; D: -; size: many; DNA: TGCAGTGCTCTAGAGCCCCGCGAGCAGTACTTC; CDR3: CSALEPREQYF
length: 13; J: TRBJ2-3; V: TRBV6-5; D: -; size: few; DNA: TGTGCCAGCAGAACCGTCAGTACAGATACGCAGTATTTT; CDR3: CASRTVSTDTQYF
length: 13; J: TRBJ2-7; V: TRBV20-1; D: -; size: -; DNA: TGCAGTGCTAGAGGACGACCCAACTACGAGCAGTACTTC; CDR3: CSARGRPNYEQYF
length: 14; J: TRBJ1-5; V: TRBV12-3/TRBV12-4; D: -; size: -; DNA: TGTGCCAGCAGTCCCCGACAGGCTAATCAGCCCCAGCATTTT; CDR3: CASSPRQANQPQHF
length: 14; J: TRBJ2-7; V: TRBV14; D: -; size: -; DNA: TGTGCCAGCAGCCCCGGGACCATGATCTACGAGCAGTACTTC; CDR3: CASSPGTMIYEQYF
length: 14; J: TRBJ1-2; V: TRBV7-9; D: -; size: -; DNA: TGTGCCAGCAGTTTTTCTGGCCAGGAAGAAAGCTACACCTTC; CDR3: CASSFSGQEESYTF
length: 16; J: TRBJ2-1; V: TRBV20-1; D: TRBD2; size: -; DNA: TGCAGTGCGAGAAGCTTGGGACTAGCGGGGAAAAATGAGCAGTTCTTC; CDR3: CSARSLGLAGKNEQFF
length: 14; J: TRBJ2-1; V: TRBV9; D: -; size: many; DNA: TGTGCCAGCAGCGTAGTAGGTCTATCCAATGAGCAGTTCTTC; CDR3: CASSVVGLSNEQFF
length: 14; J: TRBJ1-1; V: TRBV4-3; D: -; size: -; DNA: TGCGCCAGCAGCCAAGAGGGCAAGTACACTGAAGCTTTCTTT; CDR3: CASSQEGKYTEAFF
length: 15; J: TRBJ1-4; V: TRBV12-3/TRBV12-4; D: -; size: many; DNA: TGTGCCAGCAGGCCCCAGGACTTTCCTAGCGAAAAACTGTTTTTT; CDR3: CASRPQDFPSEKLFF
length: 18; J: TRBJ2-4; V: TRBV20-1; D: -; size: few; DNA: TGCAGTGCTAGAGATGCGGGGCAGCTCGAGCTAACCAAAAACATTCAGTACTTC; CDR3: CSARDAGQLELTKNIQYF
length: 16; J: TRBJ1-4; V: TRBV5-1; D: TRBD1; size: -; DNA: TGCGCCAGCAGTCAACAGGGGGCTGGAACTAATGAAAAACTGTTTTTT; CDR3: CASSQQGAGTNEKLFF
length: 14; J: TRBJ2-7; V: TRBV11-1; D: -; size: few; DNA: TGTGCCAGCAGCTTCCGGCAGACCTCCTACGAGCAGTACTTC; CDR3: CASSFRQTSYEQYF